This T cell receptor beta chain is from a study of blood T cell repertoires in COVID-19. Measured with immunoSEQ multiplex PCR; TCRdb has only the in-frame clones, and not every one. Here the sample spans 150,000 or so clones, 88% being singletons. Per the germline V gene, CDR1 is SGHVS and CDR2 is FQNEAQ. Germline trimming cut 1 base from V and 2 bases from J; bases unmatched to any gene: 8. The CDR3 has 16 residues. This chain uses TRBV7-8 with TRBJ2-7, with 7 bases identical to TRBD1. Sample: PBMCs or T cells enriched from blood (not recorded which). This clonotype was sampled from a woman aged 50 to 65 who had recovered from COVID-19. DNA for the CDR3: TGTGCCAGCAGCTTAGTGAGCCCCGGACAGGCCTACGAGCAGTACTTC. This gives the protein CASSLVSPGQAYEQYF.